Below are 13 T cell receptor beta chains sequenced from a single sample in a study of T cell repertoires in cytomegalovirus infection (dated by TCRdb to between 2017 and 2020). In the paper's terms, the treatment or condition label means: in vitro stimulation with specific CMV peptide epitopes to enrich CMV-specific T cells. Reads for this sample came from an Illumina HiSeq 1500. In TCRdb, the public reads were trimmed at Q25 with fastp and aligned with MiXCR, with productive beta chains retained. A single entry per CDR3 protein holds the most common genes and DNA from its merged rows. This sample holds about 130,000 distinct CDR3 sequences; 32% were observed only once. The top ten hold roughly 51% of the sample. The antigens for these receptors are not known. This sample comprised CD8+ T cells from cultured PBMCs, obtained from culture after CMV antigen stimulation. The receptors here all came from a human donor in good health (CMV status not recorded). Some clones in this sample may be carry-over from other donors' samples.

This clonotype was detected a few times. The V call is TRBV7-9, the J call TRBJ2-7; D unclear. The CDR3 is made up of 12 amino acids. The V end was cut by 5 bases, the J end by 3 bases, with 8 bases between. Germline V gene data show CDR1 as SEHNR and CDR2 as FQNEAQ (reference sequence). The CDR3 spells CASSTERYEQYF. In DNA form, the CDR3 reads TGTGCCAGCAGCACAGAGCGCTACGAGCAGTACTTC. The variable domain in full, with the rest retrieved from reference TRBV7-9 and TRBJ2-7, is DTGVSQNPRHKITKRGQNVTFRCDPISEHNRLYWYRQTLGQGPEFLTYFQNEAQLEKSRLLSDRFSAERPKGSFSTLEIQRTEQGDSAMYLCASSTERYEQYFGPGTRLTVT.

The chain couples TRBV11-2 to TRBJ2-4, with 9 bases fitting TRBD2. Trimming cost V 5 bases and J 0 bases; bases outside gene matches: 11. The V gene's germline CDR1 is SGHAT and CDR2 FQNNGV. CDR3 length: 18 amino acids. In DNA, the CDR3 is TGTGCCAGCAGCCCCGGTACCCAGCGGGGGGTAGCCAAAAACATTCAGTACTTC. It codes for CASSPGTQRGVAKNIQYF.

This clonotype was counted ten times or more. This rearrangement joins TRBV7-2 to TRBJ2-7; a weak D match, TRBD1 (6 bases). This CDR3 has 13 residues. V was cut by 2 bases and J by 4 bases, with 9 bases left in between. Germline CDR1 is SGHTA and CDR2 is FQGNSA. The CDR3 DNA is TGTGCCAGCAGCTTAAACAGGGAATACGAGCAGTACTTC. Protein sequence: CASSLNREYEQYF.

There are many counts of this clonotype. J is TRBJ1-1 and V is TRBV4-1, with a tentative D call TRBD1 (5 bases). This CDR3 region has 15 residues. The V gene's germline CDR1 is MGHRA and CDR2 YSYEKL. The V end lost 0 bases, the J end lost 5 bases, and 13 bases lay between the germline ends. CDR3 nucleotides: TGCGCCAGCAGCCAAGAGGGATGGGGGTCGACTGAAGCTTTCTTT. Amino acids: CASSQEGWGSTEAFF.

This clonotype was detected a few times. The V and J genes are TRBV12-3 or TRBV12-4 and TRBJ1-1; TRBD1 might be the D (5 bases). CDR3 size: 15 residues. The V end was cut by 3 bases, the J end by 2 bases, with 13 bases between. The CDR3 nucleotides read TGTGCCAGCAGTTTCACAAGGGGTTCTAACACTGAAGCTTTCTTT. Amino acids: CASSFTRGSNTEAFF.

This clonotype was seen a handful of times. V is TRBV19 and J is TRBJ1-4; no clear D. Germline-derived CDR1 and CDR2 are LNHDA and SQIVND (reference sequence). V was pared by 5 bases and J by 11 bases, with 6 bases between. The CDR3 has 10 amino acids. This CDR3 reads CASSSGKLFF. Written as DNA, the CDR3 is TGTGCCAGTAGTTCGGGTAAACTGTTTTTT.

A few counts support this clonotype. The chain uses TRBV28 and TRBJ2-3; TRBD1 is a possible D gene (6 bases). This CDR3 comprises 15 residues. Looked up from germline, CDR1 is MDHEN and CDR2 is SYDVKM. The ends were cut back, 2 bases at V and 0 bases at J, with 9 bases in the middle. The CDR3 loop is CASSLQGTSTDTQYF. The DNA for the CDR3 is TGTGCCAGCAGTTTACAGGGGACCAGCACAGATACGCAGTATTTT.

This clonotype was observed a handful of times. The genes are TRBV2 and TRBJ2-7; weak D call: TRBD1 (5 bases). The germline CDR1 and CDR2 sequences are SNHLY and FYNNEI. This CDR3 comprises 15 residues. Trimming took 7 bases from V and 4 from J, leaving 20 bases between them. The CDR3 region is CASMMRRAGLYEQYF. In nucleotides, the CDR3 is TGTGCCAGCATGATGAGGAGAGCAGGGTTGTACGAGCAGTACTTC.

Here the CDR3 reads CASSVDTDGYTF. The DNA of the CDR3 is TGTGCCAGCAGCGTCGACACCGATGGCTACACCTTC. The chain joins TRBV9 to TRBJ1-2; D uncertain. Germline-derived CDR1 and CDR2 are SGDLS and YYNGEE. V dropped 2 bases and J dropped 6 bases, with 8 bases sitting between them. CDR3 length equals 12 residues. Looking up the rest from reference TRBV9 and TRBJ1-2 gives the full variable domain: DSGVTQTPKHLITATGQRVTLRCSPRSGDLSVYWYQQSLDQGLQFLIQYYNGEERAKGNILERFSAQQFPDLHSELNLSSLELGDSALYFCASSVDTDGYTFGSGTRLTVV.

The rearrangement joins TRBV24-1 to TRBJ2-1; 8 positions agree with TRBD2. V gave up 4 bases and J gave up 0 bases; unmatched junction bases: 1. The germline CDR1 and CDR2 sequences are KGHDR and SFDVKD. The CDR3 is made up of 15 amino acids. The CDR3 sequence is CATSDTSGSYNEQFF. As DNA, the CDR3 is TGTGCCACCAGTGACACTAGCGGCTCCTACAATGAGCAGTTCTTC.

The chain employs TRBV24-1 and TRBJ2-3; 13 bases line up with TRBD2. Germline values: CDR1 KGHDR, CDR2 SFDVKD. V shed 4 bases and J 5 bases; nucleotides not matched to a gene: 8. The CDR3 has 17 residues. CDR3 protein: CATSDPGLAGDGDTQYF. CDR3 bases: TGTGCCACCAGTGACCCTGGACTAGCGGGGGACGGAGATACGCAGTATTTT.

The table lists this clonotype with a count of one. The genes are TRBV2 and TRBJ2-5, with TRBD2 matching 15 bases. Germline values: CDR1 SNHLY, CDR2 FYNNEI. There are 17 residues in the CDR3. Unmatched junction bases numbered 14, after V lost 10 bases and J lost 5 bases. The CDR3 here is CATTTGLAGGVGETQYF. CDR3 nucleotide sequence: TGTGCCACTACGACGGGACTAGCGGGGGGAGTAGGGGAGACCCAGTACTTC.

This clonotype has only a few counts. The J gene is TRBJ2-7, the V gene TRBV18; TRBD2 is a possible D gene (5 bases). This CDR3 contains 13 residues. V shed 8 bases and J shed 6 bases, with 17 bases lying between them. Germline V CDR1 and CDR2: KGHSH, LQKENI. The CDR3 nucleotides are TGTGCCAGCGCTCGAGGGTTAGAGTCCGAGCAGTACTTC. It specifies CASARGLESEQYF.